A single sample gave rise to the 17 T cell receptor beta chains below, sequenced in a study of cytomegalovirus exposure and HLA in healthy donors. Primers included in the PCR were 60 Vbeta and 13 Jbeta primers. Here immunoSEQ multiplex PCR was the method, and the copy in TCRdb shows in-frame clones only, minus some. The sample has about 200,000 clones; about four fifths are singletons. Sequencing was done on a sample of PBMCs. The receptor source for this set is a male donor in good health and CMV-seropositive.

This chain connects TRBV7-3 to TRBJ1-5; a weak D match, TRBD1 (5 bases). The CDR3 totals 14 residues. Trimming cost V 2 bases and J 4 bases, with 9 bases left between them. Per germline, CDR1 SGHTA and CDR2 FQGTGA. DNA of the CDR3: TGTGCCAGCAGCTTATCAAGGGGAAATCAGCCCCAGCATTTT. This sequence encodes CASSLSRGNQPQHF.

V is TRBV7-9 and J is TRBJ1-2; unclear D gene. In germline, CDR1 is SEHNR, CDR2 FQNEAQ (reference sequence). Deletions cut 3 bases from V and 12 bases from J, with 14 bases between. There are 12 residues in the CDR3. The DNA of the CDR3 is TGTGCCAGCAGCTTTCCTAGCGGAGGTGACACCTTC. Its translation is CASSFPSGGDTF.

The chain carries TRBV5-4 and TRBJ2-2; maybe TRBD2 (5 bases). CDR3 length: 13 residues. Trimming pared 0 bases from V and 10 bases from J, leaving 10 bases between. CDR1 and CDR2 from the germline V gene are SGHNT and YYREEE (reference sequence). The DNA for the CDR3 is TGTGCCAGCAGCTTGGCTGGAGGCGTGGAGCTGTTTTTT. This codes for CASSLAGGVELFF.

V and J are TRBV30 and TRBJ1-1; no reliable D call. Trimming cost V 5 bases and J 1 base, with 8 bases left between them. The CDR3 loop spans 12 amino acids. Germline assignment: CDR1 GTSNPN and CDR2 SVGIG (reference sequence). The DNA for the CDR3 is TGTGCCTGGGACCACAGGAACACTGAAGCTTTCTTT. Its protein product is CAWDHRNTEAFF.

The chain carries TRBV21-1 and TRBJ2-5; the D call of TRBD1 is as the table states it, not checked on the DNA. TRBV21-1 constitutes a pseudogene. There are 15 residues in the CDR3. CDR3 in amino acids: CASSNPGQLQETQYF. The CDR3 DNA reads TGTGCCAGCAGCAATCCGGGACAGCTACAAGAGACCCAGTACTTC.

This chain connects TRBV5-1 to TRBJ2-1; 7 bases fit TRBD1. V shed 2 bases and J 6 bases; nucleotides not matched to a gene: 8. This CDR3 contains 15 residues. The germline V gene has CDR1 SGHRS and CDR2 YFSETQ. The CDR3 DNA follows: TGCGCCAGCAGCTTATCAGGGGGAATGGGCAATGAGCAGTTCTTC. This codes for CASSLSGGMGNEQFF.

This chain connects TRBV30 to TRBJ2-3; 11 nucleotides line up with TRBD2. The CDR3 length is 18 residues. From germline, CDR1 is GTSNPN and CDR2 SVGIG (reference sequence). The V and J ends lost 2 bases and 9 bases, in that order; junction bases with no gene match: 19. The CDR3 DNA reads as TGTGCCTGGAGTACCGCCCTTGGGCTAGCGGGAGGTTGGGGGACGCAGTATTTT. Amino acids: CAWSTALGLAGGWGTQYF.

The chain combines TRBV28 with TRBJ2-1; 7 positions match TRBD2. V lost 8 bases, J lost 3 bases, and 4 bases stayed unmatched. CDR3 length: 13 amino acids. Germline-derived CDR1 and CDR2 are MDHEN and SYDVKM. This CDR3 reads CASHRDYYNEQFF. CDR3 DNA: TGTGCCAGCCACCGGGACTACTACAATGAGCAGTTCTTC.

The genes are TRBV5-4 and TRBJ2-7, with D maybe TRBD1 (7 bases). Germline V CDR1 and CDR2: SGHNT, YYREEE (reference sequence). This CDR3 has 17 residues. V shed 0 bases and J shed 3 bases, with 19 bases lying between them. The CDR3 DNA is TGTGCCAGCAGCTTGGGGTATTCCGGGCAGGGGGGCTACGAGCAGTACTTC. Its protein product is CASSLGYSGQGGYEQYF.

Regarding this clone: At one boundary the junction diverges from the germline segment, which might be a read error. The CDR3 here is CASRKTGNYYEQCF. Here the CDR3 DNA reads TGTGCCAGTAGGAAGACAGGGAATTACTACGAGCAGTGCTTC. This chain joins TRBV19 and TRBJ2-7; 7 bases match TRBD1. Germline V lookup: CDR1 LNHDA, CDR2 SQIVND (reference sequence). CDR3 length: 14 amino acids.

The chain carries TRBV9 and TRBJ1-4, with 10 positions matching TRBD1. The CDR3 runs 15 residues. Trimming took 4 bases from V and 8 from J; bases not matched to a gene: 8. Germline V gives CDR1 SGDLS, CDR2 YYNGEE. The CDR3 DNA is TGTGCCAGCAGCCACCCGGACAGGGGGAACGAAAAACTGTTTTTT. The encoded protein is CASSHPDRGNEKLFF.

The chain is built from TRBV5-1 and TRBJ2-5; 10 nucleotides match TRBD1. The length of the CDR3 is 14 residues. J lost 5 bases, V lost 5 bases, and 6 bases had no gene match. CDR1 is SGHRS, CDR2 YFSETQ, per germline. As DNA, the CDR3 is TGCGCCAGCAGTTCGGGACAGGGGCCCGAGACCCAGTACTTC. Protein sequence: CASSSGQGPETQYF. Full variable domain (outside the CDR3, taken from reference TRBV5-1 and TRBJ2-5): KAGVTQTPRYLIKTRGQQVTLSCSPISGHRSVSWYQQTPGQGLQFLFEYFSETQRNKGNFPGRFSGRQFSNSRSEMNVSTLELGDSALYLCASSSGQGPETQYFGPGTRLLVL.

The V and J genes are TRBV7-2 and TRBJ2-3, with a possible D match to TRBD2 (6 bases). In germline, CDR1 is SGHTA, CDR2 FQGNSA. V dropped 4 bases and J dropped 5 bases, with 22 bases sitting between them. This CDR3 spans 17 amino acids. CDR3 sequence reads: CASSSEAGSSPGDTQYF. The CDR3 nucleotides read TGTGCCAGCAGCTCGGAGGCGGGGTCCTCTCCCGGAGATACGCAGTATTTT.

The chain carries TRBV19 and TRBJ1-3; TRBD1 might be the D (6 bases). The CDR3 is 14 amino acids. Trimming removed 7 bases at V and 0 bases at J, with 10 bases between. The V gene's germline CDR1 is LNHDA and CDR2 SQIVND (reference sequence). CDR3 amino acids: CASIQDSSGNTIYF. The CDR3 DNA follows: TGTGCCAGTATACAGGACAGCTCTGGAAACACCATATATTTT.

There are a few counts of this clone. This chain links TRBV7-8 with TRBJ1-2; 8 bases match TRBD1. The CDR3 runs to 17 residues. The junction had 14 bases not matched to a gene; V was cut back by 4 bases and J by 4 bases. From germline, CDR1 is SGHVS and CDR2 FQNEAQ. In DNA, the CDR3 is TGTGCCAGCAGCTACCAGGGACAGGCGGGGGGGAGCTATGGCTACACCTTC. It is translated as CASSYQGQAGGSYGYTF.

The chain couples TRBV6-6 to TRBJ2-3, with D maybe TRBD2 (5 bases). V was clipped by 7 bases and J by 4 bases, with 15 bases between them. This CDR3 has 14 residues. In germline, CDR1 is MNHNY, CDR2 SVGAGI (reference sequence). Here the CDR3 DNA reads TGTGCCAGCATTGGCTCGGGAACGGCAGATACGCAGTATTTT. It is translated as CASIGSGTADTQYF.

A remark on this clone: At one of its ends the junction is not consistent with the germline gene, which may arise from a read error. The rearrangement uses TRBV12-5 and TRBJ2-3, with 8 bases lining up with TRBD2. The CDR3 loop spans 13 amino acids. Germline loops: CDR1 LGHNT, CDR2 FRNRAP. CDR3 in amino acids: CASGLVGTGGPDF. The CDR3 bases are TGTGCTAGTGGTTTGGTCGGGACGGGAGGGCCGGATTTT. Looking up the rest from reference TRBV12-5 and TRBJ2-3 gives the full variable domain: DARVTQTPRHKVTEMGQEVTMRCQPILGHNTVFWYRQTMMQGLELLAYFRNRAPLDDSGMPKDRFSAEMPDATLATLKIQPSEPRDSAVYFCASGLVGTGGPDFGPGTRLTVL.